Sequencing of this TCR beta chain was carried out in a study of shared T cell receptors in the human thymus. Data came from immunoSEQ multiplex PCR; TCRdb stores just in-frame clones and leaves some out. Of hundreds of thousands of clones detected, approximately 89% appear once; the ten largest clones hold 0.0094%. The CDR3 consists of 16 residues. Germline CDR1 ENHRY, CDR2 SYGVKD. With V trimmed by 4 bases and J by 1 base, 7 bases remained unmatched. The same specimen was also included in a second study, on human thymus T cells. Per that paper: Repertoires sampled from thymus and blood appeared biased in V and J gene usage. Highly overlapping thymic repertoires among unrelated individuals were reported in related research.

The origin of this receptor is a boy younger than two with a congenital heart defect. J is TRBJ2-5 and V is TRBV10-3, with 9 bases identical to TRBD2. Input material: thymocytes. Written as DNA, the CDR3 is TGTGCCATCAGTGCAGGCCAGCGGGGGGTCCAAGAGACCCAGTACTTC. Its protein product is CAISAGQRGVQETQYF.